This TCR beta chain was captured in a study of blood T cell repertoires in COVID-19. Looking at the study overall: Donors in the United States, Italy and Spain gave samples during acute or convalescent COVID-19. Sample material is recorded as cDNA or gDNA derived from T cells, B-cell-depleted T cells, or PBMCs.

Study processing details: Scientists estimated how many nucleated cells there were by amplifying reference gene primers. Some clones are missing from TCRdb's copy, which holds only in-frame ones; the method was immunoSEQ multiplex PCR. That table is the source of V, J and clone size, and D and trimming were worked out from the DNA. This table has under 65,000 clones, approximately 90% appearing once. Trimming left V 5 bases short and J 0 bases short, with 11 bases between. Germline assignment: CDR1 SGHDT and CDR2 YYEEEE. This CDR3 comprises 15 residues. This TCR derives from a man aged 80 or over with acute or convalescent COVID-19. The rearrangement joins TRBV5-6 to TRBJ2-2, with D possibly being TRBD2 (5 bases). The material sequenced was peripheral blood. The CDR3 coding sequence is TGTGCCAGCAGTAGGGAGTTCGCGAACACCGGGGAGCTGTTTTTT. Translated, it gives CASSREFANTGELFF. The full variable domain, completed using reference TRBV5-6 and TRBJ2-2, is DAGVTQSPTHLIKTRGQQVTLRCSPKSGHDTVSWYQQALGQGPQFIFQYYEEEERQRGNFPDRFSGHQFPNYSSELNVNALLLGDSALYLCASSREFANTGELFFGEGSRLTVL.